This is a list of T cell receptor beta chains from one sample in a study of T-cell reconstitution after alpha-beta-depleted transplantation in children. MiXCR, run by TCRdb on the PCR reads, gives a single entry per CDR3 protein. The table has 190,000 or so distinct CDR3 sequences, roughly 15% seen once. The sample was PBMCs from the stem cell graft donor, taken from the stem cell graft. Receptors were obtained from a human donor who donated a stem cell graft to a child with acute lymphoblastic leukemia. Each CDR3 is given without its conserved first and last residue.

TRBJ1-3 TRBV11-2 ASSSRGGNTIY
TRBJ2-7 TRBV5-1 ASSAPPLFEQY
TRBJ2-7 TRBV20-1 SAGRSGGADREQY
TRBJ2-6 TRBV6-1 ASSNPSAPGANVLT
TRBJ1-1 TRBV20-1 SARDPGQGPTEAF
TRBJ1-5 TRBV20-1 SARDLTGGQPQH
TRBJ2-3 TRBV29-1 SAVKTSGTLEQY
TRBJ2-1 TRBV5-1 ASSLVAGGYYNEQF
TRBJ1-6 TRBV10-3 AISEGTGRRIPLH
TRBJ2-1 TRBV18 ASSPGQSLYNEQF
TRBJ2-7 TRBV20-1 SARVGDYEQY